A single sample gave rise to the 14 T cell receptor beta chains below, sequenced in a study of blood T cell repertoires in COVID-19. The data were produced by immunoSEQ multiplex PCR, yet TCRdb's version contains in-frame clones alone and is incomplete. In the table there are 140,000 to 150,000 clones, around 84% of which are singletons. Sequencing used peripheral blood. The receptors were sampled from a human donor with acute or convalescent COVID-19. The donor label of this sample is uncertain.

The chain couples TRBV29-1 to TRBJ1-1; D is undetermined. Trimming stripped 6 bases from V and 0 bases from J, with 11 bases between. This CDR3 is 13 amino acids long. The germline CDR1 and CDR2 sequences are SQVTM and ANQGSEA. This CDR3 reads CSVTLNLNTEAFF. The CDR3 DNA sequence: TGCAGCGTAACCTTAAACTTGAACACTGAAGCTTTCTTT.

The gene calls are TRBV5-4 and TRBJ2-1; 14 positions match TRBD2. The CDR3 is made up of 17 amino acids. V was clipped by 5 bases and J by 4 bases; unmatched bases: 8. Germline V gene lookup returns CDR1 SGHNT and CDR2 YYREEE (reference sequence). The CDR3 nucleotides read TGTGCCAGCAGACTGGGGACTAGCGGGAGTTGGTACAATGAGCAGTTCTTC. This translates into CASRLGTSGSWYNEQFF. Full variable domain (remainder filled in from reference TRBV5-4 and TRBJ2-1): ETGVTQSPTHLIKTRGQQVTLRCSSQSGHNTVSWYQQALGQGPQFIFQYYREEENGRGNFPPRFSGLQFPNYSSELNVNALELDDSALYLCASRLGTSGSWYNEQFFGPGTRLTVL.

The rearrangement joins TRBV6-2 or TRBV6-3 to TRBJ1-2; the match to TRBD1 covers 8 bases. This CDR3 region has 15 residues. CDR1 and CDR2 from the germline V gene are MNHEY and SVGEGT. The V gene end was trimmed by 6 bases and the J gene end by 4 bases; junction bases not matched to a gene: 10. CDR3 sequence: CASSKPGQGLYGYTF. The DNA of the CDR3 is TGTGCCAGCAGCAAGCCCGGACAGGGCCTCTATGGCTACACCTTC.

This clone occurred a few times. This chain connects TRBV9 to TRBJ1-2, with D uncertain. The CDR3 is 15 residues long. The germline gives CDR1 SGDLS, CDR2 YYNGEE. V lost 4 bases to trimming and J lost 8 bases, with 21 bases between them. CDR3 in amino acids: CASSFLTSVGFGYTF. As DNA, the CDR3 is TGTGCCAGCAGCTTCCTTACTTCGGTCGGGTTCGGCTACACCTTC.

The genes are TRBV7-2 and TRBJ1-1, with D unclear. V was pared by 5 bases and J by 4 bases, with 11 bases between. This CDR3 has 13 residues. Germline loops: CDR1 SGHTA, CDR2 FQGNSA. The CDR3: CASSNRLRTEAFF. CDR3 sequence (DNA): TGTGCCAGCAGCAACCGTTTGCGCACTGAAGCTTTCTTT.

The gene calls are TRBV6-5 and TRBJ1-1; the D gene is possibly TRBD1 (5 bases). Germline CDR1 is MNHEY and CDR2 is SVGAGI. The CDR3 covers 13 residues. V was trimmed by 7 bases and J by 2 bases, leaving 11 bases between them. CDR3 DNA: TGTGCCAGCATCAACGGGGGTAACACTGAAGCTTTCTTT. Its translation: CASINGGNTEAFF.

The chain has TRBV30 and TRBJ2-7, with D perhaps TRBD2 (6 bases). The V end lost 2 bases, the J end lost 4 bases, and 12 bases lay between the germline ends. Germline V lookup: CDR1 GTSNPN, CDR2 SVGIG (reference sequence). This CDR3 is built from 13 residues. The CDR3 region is CAWSLGGGYEQYV. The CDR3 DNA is TGTGCCTGGAGTCTGGGTGGGGGGTACGAGCAGTACGTC.

CDR3 residues: CASSWAFGGDTQYF. CDR3 in DNA: TGTGCCAGCTCATGGGCCTTCGGAGGGGATACGCAGTATTTT. The gene calls are TRBV18 and TRBJ2-3; tentatively, D is TRBD2 (6 bases). From germline, CDR1 is KGHSH and CDR2 LQKENI. This CDR3 has 14 residues. V gave up 5 bases and J gave up 6 bases, with 15 bases separating them.

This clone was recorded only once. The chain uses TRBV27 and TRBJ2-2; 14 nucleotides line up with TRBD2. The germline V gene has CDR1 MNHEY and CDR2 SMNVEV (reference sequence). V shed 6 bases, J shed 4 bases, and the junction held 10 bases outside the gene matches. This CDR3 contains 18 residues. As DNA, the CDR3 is TGTGCCAGCAGCCATATTGGGACTAGCGGGGGAGTCACCGGGGAGCTGTTTTTT. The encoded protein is CASSHIGTSGGVTGELFF.

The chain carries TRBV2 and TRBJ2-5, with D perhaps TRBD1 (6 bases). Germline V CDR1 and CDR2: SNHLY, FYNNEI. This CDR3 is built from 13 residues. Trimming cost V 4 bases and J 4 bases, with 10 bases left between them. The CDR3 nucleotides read TGTGCCAGCAGTGGGCTAGGGGGAGAGACCCAGTACTTC. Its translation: CASSGLGGETQYF.

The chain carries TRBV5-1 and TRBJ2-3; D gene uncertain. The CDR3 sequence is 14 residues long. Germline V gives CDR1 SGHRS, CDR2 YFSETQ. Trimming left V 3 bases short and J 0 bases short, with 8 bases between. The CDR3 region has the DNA TGCGCCAGCAGCTCCAGCGCCAGCACAGATACGCAGTATTTT. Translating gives CASSSSASTDTQYF.

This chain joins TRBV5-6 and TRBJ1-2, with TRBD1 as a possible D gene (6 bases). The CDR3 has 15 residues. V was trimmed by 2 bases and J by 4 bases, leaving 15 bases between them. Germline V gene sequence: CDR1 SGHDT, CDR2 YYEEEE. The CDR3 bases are TGTGCCAGCAGCTTTGAACAGGGACGTGTCTATGGCTACACCTTC. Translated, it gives CASSFEQGRVYGYTF.

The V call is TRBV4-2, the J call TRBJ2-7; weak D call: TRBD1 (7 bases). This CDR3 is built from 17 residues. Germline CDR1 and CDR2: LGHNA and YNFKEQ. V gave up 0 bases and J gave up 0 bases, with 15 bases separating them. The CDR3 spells CASSQETGAGGSYEQYF. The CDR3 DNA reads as TGTGCCAGCAGCCAAGAGACGGGGGCAGGGGGCTCCTACGAGCAGTACTTC.

CDR3 region: CASSEALVGGQLRGYTF. Here the CDR3 DNA reads TGTGCCAGCAGTGAAGCGCTTGTGGGGGGGCAGTTGAGGGGCTACACCTTC. The chain is built from TRBV6-1 and TRBJ1-2, with D possibly TRBD1 on 6 matching bases. This CDR3 comprises 17 residues. CDR1 MNHNS and CDR2 SASEGT come from the germline V gene. The germline V and J ends were trimmed by 0 bases and 8 bases, with 22 bases remaining between them.